This T cell receptor beta chain was identified during a study of blood T cell repertoires in COVID-19. This table comes from immunoSEQ multiplex PCR, and its TCRdb copy is limited to in-frame clones, with some not included. The top ten hold around 12% of the sample, which has about 80,000 clones, about 89% seen once. This TCR came from a man between 65 and 85 years old with active or convalescent COVID-19. Sequencing was carried out using peripheral blood.

In DNA, the CDR3 is TGTGCCAGTAGGCCCGCCAGAGGTATCGAAAAACTGTTTTTT. Translating it yields CASRPARGIEKLFF. V gene TRBV19 combines with J gene TRBJ1-4; D is unresolved. The CDR3 runs 14 residues. Germline V gene sequence: CDR1 LNHDA, CDR2 SQIVND (reference sequence). V was cut by 6 bases and J by 8 bases, with 16 bases left in between.